The rows below give T cell receptor beta chains drawn from one sample of a study of T cell responses to AZD1222 COVID-19 vaccine. The data were produced by immunoSEQ multiplex PCR, yet TCRdb's version contains in-frame clones alone and is incomplete. The profile shows around 180,000 clones, just over 85% of them singletons. Here the sequenced sample was peripheral blood, taken on day 0 of AZD1222 vaccination. The receptor set was obtained from an adult in good health. CDR3s include the opening cysteine and the closing phenylalanine or tryptophan. The D gene is left open where the match is weak. Only part of the rows carry a size: once, few, many, or a class if the clone is expanded.

TRBJ2-3 | . | TRBD2 | TRBV27 | TGTGCCAGCAGTTTCGGAGCGGGATTTCGTCCAGATACGCAGTATTTT | CASSFGAGFRPDTQYF
TRBJ2-1 | . | . | TRBV6-2/TRBV6-3 | TGTGCCAGCAGTTACAGCTTGCGGCATATCTACAATGAGCAGTTCTTC | CASSYSLRHIYNEQFF
TRBJ2-3 | . | TRBD2 | TRBV7-9 | TGTGCCAGCAGCTTAGTGGTTGGAGCGGGAGGAAACACAGATACGCAGTATTTT | CASSLVVGAGGNTDTQYF
TRBJ1-4 | . | TRBD1 | TRBV6-6 | TGTGCCAGCAGTCGACCGACCGGGACAGGGTCTGAAAAACTGTTTTTT | CASSRPTGTGSEKLFF
TRBJ1-3 | . | . | TRBV27 | TGTGCCAGCAGTTTGGCCGGCCTTGGAAACACCATATATTTT | CASSLAGLGNTIYF
TRBJ2-7 | . | . | TRBV18 | TGTGCCAGCTCACCTCCCGGGACCCCGAGCTCCTACGAGCAGTACTTC | CASSPPGTPSSYEQYF
TRBJ1-2 | . | . | TRBV6-2/TRBV6-3 | TGTGCCAGCAGTGCCAATTCAGAGGCCACCTATGGCTACACCTTC | CASSANSEATYGYTF
TRBJ1-2 | . | TRBD1 | TRBV24-1 | TGTGCCACCAGATCGTGGGACAGTGGCTACACCTTC | CATRSWDSGYTF
TRBJ1-3 | once | . | TRBV9 | TGTGCCAGCAGCGGGGGCGGTCCTGGAAACACCATATATTTT | CASSGGGPGNTIYF
TRBJ2-2 | . | . | TRBV14 | TGTGCCAGCAGCCAATTCTCCGGCGGAGGGGAGGACGGGGAGCTGTTTTTT | CASSQFSGGGEDGELFF
TRBJ2-7 | . | TRBD1 | TRBV9 | TGTGCCAGCAGCGCCATGGGGGACAGGGGGTTCTACGAGCAGTACTTC | CASSAMGDRGFYEQYF
TRBJ2-5 | . | . | TRBV9 | TGTGCCAGCAGCGCCCAGGGAAATAGTGCAGAGACCCAGTACTTC | CASSAQGNSAETQYF
TRBJ2-3 | . | TRBD1 | TRBV7-3 | TGTGCCAGCAGCATACAGGGGCCCCCAGATACGCAGTATTTT | CASSIQGPPDTQYF
TRBJ2-5 | . | TRBD1 | TRBV5-6 | TGTGCCAGCAGCTTCAGGGGGCGAGGGTTCGTGGAGACCCAGTACTTC | CASSFRGRGFVETQYF
TRBJ2-6 | . | . | TRBV5-1 | TGCGCCAGCAGCTTGGCCGCAGGGAGAGCCGGGGCCAACGTCCTGACTTTC | CASSLAAGRAGANVLTF
TRBJ1-5 | . | . | TRBV19 | TGTGCCAGTAGGGACTCAGGGCCCCAGCATTTT | CASRDSGPQHF
TRBJ2-7 | . | . | TRBV20-1 | TGCAGTGCCCCTCGGGGGCACGAGCAGTACTTC | CSAPRGHEQYF
TRBJ1-6 | . | TRBD1 | TRBV5-4 | TGTGCCAGCAGCTTCGACAGGGGGGGATCCCTCCACTTT | CASSFDRGGSLHF
TRBJ1-5 | . | TRBD1 | TRBV7-9 | TGTGCCAGCAGCCCCTCGGGACAGGGCAATCAGCCCCAGCATTTT | CASSPSGQGNQPQHF
TRBJ1-5 | . | . | TRBV13 | TGTGCCAGCAGCTTGGGAGGGCGGAATCAGCCCCAGCATTTT | CASSLGGRNQPQHF
TRBJ2-1 | . | . | TRBV2 | TGTGCCAGCAGTTCACAGGTGGGGTCCTACAATGAGCAGTTCTTC | CASSSQVGSYNEQFF
TRBJ2-2 | . | . | TRBV6-2/TRBV6-3 | TGTGCCAGCAGCCGCGAGCTAGGGACCGGGGAGCTGTTTTTT | CASSRELGTGELFF
TRBJ1-1 | . | TRBD1 | TRBV5-1 | TGCGCCAGCAGCTGGACAGGGGCCGTCACTGAAGCTTTCTTT | CASSWTGAVTEAFF
TRBJ1-5 | . | . | TRBV19 | TGTGCCAGTGTGCATCAGGGGAATCAGCCCCAGCATTTT | CASVHQGNQPQHF
TRBJ1-5 | . | TRBD1 | TRBV18 | TGTGCCAGCTCACCGGGACAGGGACCACGGAATCAGCCCCAGCATTTT | CASSPGQGPRNQPQHF
TRBJ1-6 | . | . | TRBV5-1 | TGCGCCAGCACCTTAGGGCAGGGACGGGGCGGAAATTCACCCCTCCACTTT | CASTLGQGRGGNSPLHF
TRBJ2-5 | . | TRBD2 | TRBV9 | TGTGCCAGCAGCGAAGGACTAGTAGGACCACAAGAGACCCAGTACTTC | CASSEGLVGPQETQYF
TRBJ1-3 | . | . | TRBV7-9 | TGTGCCAGCAGCTTAGCGGGGACAACAGGAAACACCATATATTTT | CASSLAGTTGNTIYF
TRBJ2-1 | . | . | TRBV25-1 | TGTGCCAGCACCTCGTCAAGCACAAACTACAATGAGCAGTTCTTC | CASTSSSTNYNEQFF
TRBJ1-5 | . | . | TRBV25-1 | TGTGCCAGCAGTGAGGAGGGGGTCAATCAGCCCCAGCATTTT | CASSEEGVNQPQHF
TRBJ1-1 | . | . | TRBV9 | TGTGCCAGCAGCCCCCCAACTGAAGCTTTCTTT | CASSPPTEAFF
TRBJ2-5 | . | TRBD2 | TRBV7-8 | TGTGCCAGCAGCCCGGGGCGGCGGGGGGCTAGTGGCGAGACCCAGTACTTC | CASSPGRRGASGETQYF
TRBJ2-7 | . | . | TRBV28 | TGTGCCAGCAGCCGGACCAGAGAGCAGTACTTC | CASSRTREQYF
TRBJ1-6 | once | . | TRBV12-3/TRBV12-4 | TGTGCCAGCAGTTTAGACCTGGACGGTAGGCTCCACTTT | CASSLDLDGRLHF
TRBJ2-3 | . | TRBD2 | TRBV5-4 | TGTGCCAGCAGCTTGAGGCTAGCGGGGACAACAGATACGCAGTATTTT | CASSLRLAGTTDTQYF
TRBJ2-7 | once | . | TRBV5-1 | TGCGCCAGCAGCTTGGGAGTGGATTTTGGGGCCTACGAGCAGTACTTC | CASSLGVDFGAYEQYF
TRBJ2-3 | . | . | TRBV28 | TGTGCCAGCAGCGATCGTACGGGGGGCACAGATACGCAGTATTTT | CASSDRTGGTDTQYF